The entry that follows covers one T cell receptor beta chain sequence. The record originates from a study of shared T cell receptors in the human thymus. With V trimmed by 4 bases and J by 10 bases, 4 bases remained unmatched. The CDR3 length is 12 residues. The germline CDR1 and CDR2 sequences are MDHEN and SYDVKM. Some clones are missing from TCRdb's copy, which holds only in-frame ones; the method was immunoSEQ multiplex PCR. The table shows hundreds of thousands of clones, with roughly 86% occurring only once. These same records also appear under a second study, on human thymus T cells. That paper notes: Immunologically healthy infants in Finland undergoing congenital heart defect surgery were the donors. Corrective cardiac surgery supplied the resected thymus tissue. Usage of V and J genes appeared biased in thymic and blood repertoires. What related research reported was that thymic repertoires overlapped highly among unrelated individuals.

Sequences were obtained from thymocytes. This chain joins TRBV28 and TRBJ2-1, with TRBD2 matching 7 bases. The TCR was taken from a boy in the first two years of life with a congenital heart defect. The chain's CDR3 is CASSSTSREQFF. CDR3 nucleotides: TGTGCCAGCAGTTCGACTAGCCGCGAGCAGTTCTTC.